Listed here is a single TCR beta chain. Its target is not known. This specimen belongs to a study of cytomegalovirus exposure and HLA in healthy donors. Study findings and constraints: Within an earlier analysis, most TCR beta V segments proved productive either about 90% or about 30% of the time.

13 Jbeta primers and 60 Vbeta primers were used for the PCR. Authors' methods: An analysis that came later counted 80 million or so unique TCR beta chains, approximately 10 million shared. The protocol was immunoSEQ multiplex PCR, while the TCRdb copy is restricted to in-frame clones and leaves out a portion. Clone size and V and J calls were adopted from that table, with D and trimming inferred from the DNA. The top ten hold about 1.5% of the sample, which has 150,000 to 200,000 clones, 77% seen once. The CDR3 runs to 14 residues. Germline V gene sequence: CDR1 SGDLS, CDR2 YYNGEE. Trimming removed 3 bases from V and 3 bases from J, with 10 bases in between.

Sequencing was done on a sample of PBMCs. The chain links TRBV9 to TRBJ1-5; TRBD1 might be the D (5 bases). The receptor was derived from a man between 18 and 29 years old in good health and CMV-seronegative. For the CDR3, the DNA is TGTGCCAGCAGCGACACAGGTACCAATCAGCCCCAGCATTTT. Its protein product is CASSDTGTNQPQHF.